Listed below are T cell receptor beta chains from one sample, sequenced in a study of blood T cell repertoires in COVID-19. Assay: immunoSEQ multiplex PCR; the TCRdb copy retains only in-frame clones and omits some. This table holds around 40,000 clones, approximately 96% found once. The sequencing sample was made of peripheral blood. These receptors were collected from a human donor with active COVID-19. The donor label of this sample is uncertain. Each CDR3 is given with its conserved first and last residue. The D gene is left open where the match is weak. The size of a clone is reported for some rows only, either as once, few or many, or as a class for expanded clones.

abundance	v_gene	d_gene	j_gene	CDR3aa	CDR3nt
NA	TRBV6-2/TRBV6-3	NA	TRBJ1-3	CASSYGGLSGNTIYF	TGTGCCAGCAGTTACGGAGGGCTCTCTGGAAACACCATATATTTT
NA	TRBV19	NA	TRBJ2-7	CASSIDGRAYEQYF	TGTGCCAGTAGTATCGATGGCAGGGCCTACGAGCAGTACTTC
NA	TRBV15	NA	TRBJ2-7	CATSRDQFYEQYF	TGTGCCACCAGCAGAGACCAATTCTACGAGCAGTACTTC
once	TRBV3-1/TRBV3-2	NA	TRBJ2-1	CASSPTGTPMGNEQFF	TGTGCCAGCAGCCCAACCGGGACACCGATGGGCAATGAGCAGTTCTTC
NA	TRBV24-1	NA	TRBJ2-2	CATRPSKGAGELFF	TGTGCCACCAGGCCCTCTAAGGGGGCCGGGGAGCTGTTTTTT
once	TRBV11-3	TRBD2	TRBJ2-5	CASSLRGGQETQYF	TGTGCCAGCAGCTTACGCGGGGGCCAAGAGACCCAGTACTTC
NA	TRBV11-2	NA	TRBJ1-1	CASSSDTEAFF	TGTGCCAGCAGCTCCGACACTGAAGCTTTCTTT
NA	TRBV28	NA	TRBJ2-7	CASSVKPYEQYF	TGTGCCAGCAGTGTTAAGCCCTACGAGCAGTACTTC
once	TRBV5-4	TRBD1	TRBJ1-2	CASSLATTGVYGYTF	TGTGCCAGCAGCTTGGCCACGACAGGGGTCTATGGCTACACCTTC
NA	TRBV11-3	TRBD2	TRBJ2-3	CASSLRVAGATDTQYF	TGTGCCAGCAGCTTAAGGGTAGCGGGGGCGACAGATACGCAGTATTTT
once	TRBV2	NA	TRBJ2-2	CASSYRDNTGELFF	TGTGCCAGCAGCTACAGGGATAACACCGGGGAGCTGTTTTTT
once	TRBV3-1/TRBV3-2	NA	TRBJ1-6	CASSLLDRDNSPLHF	TGTGCCAGCAGCCTTTTGGACAGAGATAATTCACCCCTCCACTTT
NA	TRBV6-6	NA	TRBJ2-2	CASSSRRNDGGELFF	TGTGCCAGCAGTAGTCGGCGGAATGACGGGGGGGAGCTGTTTTTT
NA	TRBV6-5	NA	TRBJ1-4	CASSYGLGTNEKLFF	TGTGCCAGCAGTTACGGTTTGGGCACTAATGAAAAACTGTTTTTT
NA	TRBV7-2	NA	TRBJ1-5	CASSLAAPWGRGLDQPQHF	TGTGCCAGCAGCTTAGCCGCTCCCTGGGGCAGAGGCCTCGATCAGCCCCAGCATTTT
NA	TRBV19	TRBD1	TRBJ1-5	CASRDRADQPQHF	TGTGCCAGTAGGGACAGGGCCGATCAGCCCCAGCATTTT
NA	TRBV19	NA	TRBJ2-2	CASSMPGDTGELFF	TGTGCCAGTAGTATGCCAGGGGACACCGGGGAGCTGTTTTTT
once	TRBV7-9	NA	TRBJ2-2	CASSLGGTANTGELFF	TGTGCCAGCAGCCTTGGGGGCACTGCGAACACCGGGGAGCTGTTTTTT
NA	TRBV2	TRBD2	TRBJ2-1	CASRRTSGRDNEQFF	TGTGCCAGCAGACGCACTAGCGGGAGGGACAATGAGCAGTTCTTC
NA	TRBV19	TRBD1	TRBJ2-2	CASKDRANTGELFF	TGTGCCAGTAAAGACAGGGCGAACACCGGGGAGCTGTTTTTT
NA	TRBV7-9	NA	TRBJ2-4	CASSLFGAETAKNIQYF	TGTGCCAGCAGCTTATTTGGGGCCGAGACGGCCAAAAACATTCAGTACTTC
NA	TRBV5-1	TRBD1	TRBJ1-3	CASSWGLDRVSSGNTIYF	TGCGCCAGCAGCTGGGGTCTCGACAGGGTTTCCTCTGGAAACACCATATATTTT
NA	TRBV24-1	NA	TRBJ2-5	CATSDLRTREETQYF	TGTGCCACCAGTGATTTGAGGACCAGGGAAGAGACCCAGTACTTC
NA	TRBV7-6	TRBD1	TRBJ2-1	CASSLAAMTGGADEQFF	TGTGCCAGCAGCTTAGCCGCTATGACAGGGGGCGCCGATGAGCAGTTCTTC
NA	TRBV20-1	TRBD2	TRBJ2-3	CSASPGGGDTQYF	TGCAGTGCTAGTCCGGGAGGCGGGGATACGCAGTATTTT
NA	TRBV3-1/TRBV3-2	NA	TRBJ2-1	CASSQAETTRFF	TGTGCCAGCAGCCAAGCAGAGACTACCAGGTTCTTC